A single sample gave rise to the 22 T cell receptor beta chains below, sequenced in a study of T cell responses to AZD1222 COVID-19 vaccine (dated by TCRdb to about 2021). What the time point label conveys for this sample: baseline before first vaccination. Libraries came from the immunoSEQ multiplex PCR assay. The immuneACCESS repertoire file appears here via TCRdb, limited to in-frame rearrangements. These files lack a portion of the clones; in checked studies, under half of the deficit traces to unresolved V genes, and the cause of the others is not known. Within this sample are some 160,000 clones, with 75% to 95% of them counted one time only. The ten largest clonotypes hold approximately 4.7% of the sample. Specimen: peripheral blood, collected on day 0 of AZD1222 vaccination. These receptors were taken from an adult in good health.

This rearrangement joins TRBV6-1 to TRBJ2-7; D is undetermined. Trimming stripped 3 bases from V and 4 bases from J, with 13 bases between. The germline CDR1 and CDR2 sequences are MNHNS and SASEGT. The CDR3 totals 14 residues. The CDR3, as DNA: TGTGCCAGCAGTGATTCAAGCCCCCCTTACGAGCAGTACTTC. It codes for CASSDSSPPYEQYF.

CDR3 residues: CASSLHSSGRAGEQYF. CDR3 nucleotides: TGTGCCAGCAGTCTCCATTCTAGCGGGAGGGCCGGCGAGCAGTACTTC. The chain links TRBV28 to TRBJ2-7, with 12 bases identical to TRBD2. The CDR3 contains 16 residues. The germline CDR1 and CDR2 sequences are MDHEN and SYDVKM. Trimming removed 5 bases from V and 6 bases from J; junction bases left unmatched: 11.

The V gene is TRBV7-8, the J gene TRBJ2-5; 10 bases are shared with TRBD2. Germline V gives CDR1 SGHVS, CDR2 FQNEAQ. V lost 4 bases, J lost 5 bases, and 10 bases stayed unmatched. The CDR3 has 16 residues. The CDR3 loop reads CASSSRKAGGPETQYF. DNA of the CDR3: TGTGCCAGCAGCTCCCGTAAAGCGGGAGGGCCGGAGACCCAGTACTTC.

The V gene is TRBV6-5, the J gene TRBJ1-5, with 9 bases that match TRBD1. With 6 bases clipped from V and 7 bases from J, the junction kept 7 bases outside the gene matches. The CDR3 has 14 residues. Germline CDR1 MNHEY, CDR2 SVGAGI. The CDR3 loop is CASRRQGEGQPQHF. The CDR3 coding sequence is TGTGCCAGCAGAAGACAGGGGGAAGGACAGCCCCAGCATTTT.

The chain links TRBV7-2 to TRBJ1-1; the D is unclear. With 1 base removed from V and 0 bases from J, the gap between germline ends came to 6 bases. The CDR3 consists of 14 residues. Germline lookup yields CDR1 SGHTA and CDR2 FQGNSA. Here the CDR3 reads CASSLGQLNTEAFF. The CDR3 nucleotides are TGTGCCAGCAGCTTAGGTCAACTGAACACTGAAGCTTTCTTT.

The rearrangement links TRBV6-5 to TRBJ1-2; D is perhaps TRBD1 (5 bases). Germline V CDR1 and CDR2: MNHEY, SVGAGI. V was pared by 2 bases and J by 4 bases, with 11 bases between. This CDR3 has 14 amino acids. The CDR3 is CASSYGGASYGYTF. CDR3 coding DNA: TGTGCCAGCAGTTACGGAGGGGCTTCCTATGGCTACACCTTC.

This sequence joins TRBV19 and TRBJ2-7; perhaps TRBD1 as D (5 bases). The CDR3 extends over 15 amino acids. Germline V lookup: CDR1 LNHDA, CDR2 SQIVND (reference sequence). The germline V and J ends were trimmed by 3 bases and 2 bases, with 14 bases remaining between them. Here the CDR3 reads CASSILTDGPYEQYF. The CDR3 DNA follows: TGTGCCAGTAGTATCCTGACAGACGGACCCTACGAGCAGTACTTC.

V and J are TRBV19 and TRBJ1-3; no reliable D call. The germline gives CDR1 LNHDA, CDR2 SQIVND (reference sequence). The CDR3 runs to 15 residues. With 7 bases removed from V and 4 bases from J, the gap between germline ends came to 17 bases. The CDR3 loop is CASTLSGQPGNTIYF. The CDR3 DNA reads TGTGCCAGTACCCTATCCGGGCAGCCGGGAAACACCATATATTTT.

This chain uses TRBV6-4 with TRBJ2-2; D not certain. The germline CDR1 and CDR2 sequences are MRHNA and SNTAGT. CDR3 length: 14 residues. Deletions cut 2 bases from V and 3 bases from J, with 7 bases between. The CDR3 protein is CASSDRPYTGELFF. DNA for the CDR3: TGTGCCAGCAGTGACCGCCCATACACCGGGGAGCTGTTTTTT.

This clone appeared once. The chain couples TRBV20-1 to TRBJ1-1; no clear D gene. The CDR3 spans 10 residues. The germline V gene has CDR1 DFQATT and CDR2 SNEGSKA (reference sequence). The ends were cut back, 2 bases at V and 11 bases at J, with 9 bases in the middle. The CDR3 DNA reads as TGCAGTGCTAGAACCCACGGGGCTTTCTTT. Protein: CSARTHGAFF.

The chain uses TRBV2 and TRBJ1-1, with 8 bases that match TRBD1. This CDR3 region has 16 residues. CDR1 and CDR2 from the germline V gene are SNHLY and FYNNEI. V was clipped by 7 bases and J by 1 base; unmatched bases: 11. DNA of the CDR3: TGTGCCAGCACCGAGGGACTCAGGGGGCCGAACACTGAAGCTTTCTTT. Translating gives CASTEGLRGPNTEAFF. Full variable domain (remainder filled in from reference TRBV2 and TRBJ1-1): EPEVTQTPSHQVTQMGQEVILRCVPISNHLYFYWYRQILGQKVEFLVSFYNNEISEKSEIFDDQFSVERPDGSNFTLKIRSTKLEDSAMYFCASTEGLRGPNTEAFFGQGTRLTVV.

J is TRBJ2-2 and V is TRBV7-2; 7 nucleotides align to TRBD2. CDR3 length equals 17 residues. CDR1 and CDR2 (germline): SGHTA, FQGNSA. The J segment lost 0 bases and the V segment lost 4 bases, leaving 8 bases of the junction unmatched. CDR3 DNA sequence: TGTGCCAGCAGCTCCGTTCGACTAGCTCCGAACACCGGGGAGCTGTTTTTT. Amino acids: CASSSVRLAPNTGELFF.

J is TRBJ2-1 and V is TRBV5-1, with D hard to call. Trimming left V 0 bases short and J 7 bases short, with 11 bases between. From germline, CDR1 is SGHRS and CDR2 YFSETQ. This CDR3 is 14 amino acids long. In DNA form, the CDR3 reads TGCGCCAGCAGCTTGGATGCGGTGTCAAATGAGCAGTTCTTC. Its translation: CASSLDAVSNEQFF.

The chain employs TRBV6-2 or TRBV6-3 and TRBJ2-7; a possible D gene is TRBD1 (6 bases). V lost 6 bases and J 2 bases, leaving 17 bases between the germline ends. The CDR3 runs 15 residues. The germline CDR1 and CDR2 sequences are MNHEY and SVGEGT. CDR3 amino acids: CASSTRHEGAYEQYF. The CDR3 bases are TGTGCCAGCAGCACCCGACACGAGGGGGCCTACGAGCAGTACTTC.

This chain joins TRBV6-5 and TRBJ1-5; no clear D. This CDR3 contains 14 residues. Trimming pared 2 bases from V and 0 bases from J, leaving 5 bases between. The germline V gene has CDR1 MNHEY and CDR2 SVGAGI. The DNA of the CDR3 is TGTGCCAGCAGTTACGCGGATAGCAATCAGCCCCAGCATTTT. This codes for CASSYADSNQPQHF.

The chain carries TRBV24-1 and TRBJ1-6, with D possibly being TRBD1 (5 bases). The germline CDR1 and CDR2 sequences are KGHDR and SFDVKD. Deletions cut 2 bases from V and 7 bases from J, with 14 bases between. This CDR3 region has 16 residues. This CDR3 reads CATSDYPRGGNSPLHF. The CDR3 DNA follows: TGTGCCACCAGTGATTACCCTCGGGGCGGGAATTCACCCCTCCACTTT.

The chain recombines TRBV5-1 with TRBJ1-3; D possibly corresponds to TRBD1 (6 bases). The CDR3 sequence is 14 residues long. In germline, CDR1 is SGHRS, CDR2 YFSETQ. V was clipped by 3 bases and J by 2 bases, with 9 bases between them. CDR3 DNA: TGCGCCAGCAGCTCCGGGACAACTGGAAACACCATATATTTT. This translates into CASSSGTTGNTIYF. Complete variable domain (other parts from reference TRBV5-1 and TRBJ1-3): KAGVTQTPRYLIKTRGQQVTLSCSPISGHRSVSWYQQTPGQGLQFLFEYFSETQRNKGNFPGRFSGRQFSNSRSEMNVSTLELGDSALYLCASSSGTTGNTIYFGEGSWLTVV.

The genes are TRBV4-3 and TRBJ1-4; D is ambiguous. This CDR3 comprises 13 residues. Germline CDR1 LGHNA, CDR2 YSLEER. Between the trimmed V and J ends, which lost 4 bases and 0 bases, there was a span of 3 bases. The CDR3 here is CASSRATNEKLFF. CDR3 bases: TGCGCCAGCAGCCGGGCAACTAATGAAAAACTGTTTTTT.

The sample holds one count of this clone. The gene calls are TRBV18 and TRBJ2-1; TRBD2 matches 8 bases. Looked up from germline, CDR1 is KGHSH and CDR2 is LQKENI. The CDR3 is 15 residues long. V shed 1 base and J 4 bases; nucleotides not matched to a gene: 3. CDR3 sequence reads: CASSPQSGSYNEQFF. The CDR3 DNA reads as TGTGCCAGCTCACCACAGAGCGGGAGTTACAATGAGCAGTTCTTC.

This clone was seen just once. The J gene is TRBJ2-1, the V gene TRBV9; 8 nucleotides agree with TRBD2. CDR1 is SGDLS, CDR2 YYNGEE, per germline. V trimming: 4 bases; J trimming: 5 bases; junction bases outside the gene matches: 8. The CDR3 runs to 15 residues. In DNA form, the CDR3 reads TGTGCCAGCAGCCCCCCAACTAGCGGAGACAATGAGCAGTTCTTC. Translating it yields CASSPPTSGDNEQFF.

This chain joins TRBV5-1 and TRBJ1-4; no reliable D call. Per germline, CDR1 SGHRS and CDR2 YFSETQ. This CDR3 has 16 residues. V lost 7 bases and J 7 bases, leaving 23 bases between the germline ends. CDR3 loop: CASSTTPGPSREKLFF. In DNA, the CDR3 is TGCGCCAGCTCTACGACCCCGGGCCCCTCTCGTGAAAAACTGTTTTTT.

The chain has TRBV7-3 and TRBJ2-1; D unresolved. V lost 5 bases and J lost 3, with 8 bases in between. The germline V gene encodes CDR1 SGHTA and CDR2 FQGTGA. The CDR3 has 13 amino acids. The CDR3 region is CASSPESYNEQFF. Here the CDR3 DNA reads TGTGCCAGCAGCCCCGAGAGCTACAATGAGCAGTTCTTC.